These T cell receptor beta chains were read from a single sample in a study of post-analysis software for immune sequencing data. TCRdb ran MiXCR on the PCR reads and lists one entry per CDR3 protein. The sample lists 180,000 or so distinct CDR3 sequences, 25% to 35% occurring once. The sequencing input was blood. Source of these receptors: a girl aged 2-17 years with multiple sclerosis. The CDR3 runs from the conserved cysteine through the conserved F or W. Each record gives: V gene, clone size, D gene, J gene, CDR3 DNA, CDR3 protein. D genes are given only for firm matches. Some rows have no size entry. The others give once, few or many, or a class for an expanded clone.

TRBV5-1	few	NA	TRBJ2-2	TGCGCCAGCAGCTTGCGAGGTGCCGGGGAGCTGTTTTTT	CASSLRGAGELFF
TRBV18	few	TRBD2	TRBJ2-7	TGTGCCAGCTCACTGGGACTAGCCGAGTACGAGCAGTACTTC	CASSLGLAEYEQYF
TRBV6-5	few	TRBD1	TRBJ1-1	TGTGCCAGCAGTTACTCGATAGGGACAGGGGATGAAACTAGAAAAGCTTTCTTT	CASSYSIGTGDETRKAFF
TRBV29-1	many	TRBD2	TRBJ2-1	TGCAGCGTTTCGGGACTAGCGGGAGCAGCAGACAATGAGCAGTTCTTC	CSVSGLAGAADNEQFF
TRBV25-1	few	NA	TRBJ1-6	TGTGCCAGCAGATCCGGGACGGGGAATTCACCCCTCCACTTT	CASRSGTGNSPLHF
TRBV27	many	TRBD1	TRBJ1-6	TGTGCCAGCAGTCCAGGGACAGGAGGTAATTCACCCCTCCACTTT	CASSPGTGGNSPLHF
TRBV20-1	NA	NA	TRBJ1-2	TGCAGTGCTAGAGTGTTGGGGGTTGGCTACACCTTC	CSARVLGVGYTF
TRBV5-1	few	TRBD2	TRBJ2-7	TGCGCCAGCAGCTTGGAGCTAGCGGGGGAATACGAGCAGTACTTC	CASSLELAGEYEQYF
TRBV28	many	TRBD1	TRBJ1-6	TGTGCCAGCAGTCAGACAGGGGGTAACGTGAATTCACCCCTCCACTTT	CASSQTGGNVNSPLHF
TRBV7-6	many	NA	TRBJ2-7	TGTGCCAGCAGCCCCCAAGAGGGCAAGGCCTACGAGCAGTACTTC	CASSPQEGKAYEQYF
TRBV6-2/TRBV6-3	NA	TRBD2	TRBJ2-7	TGTGCCAGCGCCCCAGGGAGCGGGACTTACTCCTACGAGCAGTACTTC	CASAPGSGTYSYEQYF
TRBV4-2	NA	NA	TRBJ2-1	TGTGCCAGCAGCCAAGACACGGGCTCCTACAATGAGCAGTTCTTC	CASSQDTGSYNEQFF
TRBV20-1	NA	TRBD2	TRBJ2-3	TGCAGTGTTTTCCTGCGACTAGCGGGGGTTCCCGATACGCAGTATTTT	CSVFLRLAGVPDTQYF
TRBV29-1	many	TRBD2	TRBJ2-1	TGCAGCGTGAGCGGGGGCAGGAACAATGAGCAGTTCTTC	CSVSGGRNNEQFF
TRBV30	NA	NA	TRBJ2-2	TGTGCCTGGACCCGAGGTGGCGGGGAGCTGTTTTTT	CAWTRGGGELFF
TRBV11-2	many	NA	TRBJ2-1	TGTGCCAGCAGCTTAACCGGGGCGACCTACAATGAGCAGTTCTTC	CASSLTGATYNEQFF
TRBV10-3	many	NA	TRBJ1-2	TGTGCCATCAGGTCTGAGGGGCTCTATGGCTACACCTTC	CAIRSEGLYGYTF
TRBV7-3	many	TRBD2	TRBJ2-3	TGTGCCACCTCGGGCCCCGGACTAGCGGGGGGTGCGGATACGCAGTATTTT	CATSGPGLAGGADTQYF
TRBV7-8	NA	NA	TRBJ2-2	TGTGCCAGCAGCCCCAGGGACATTTCCGGGGAGCTGTTTTTT	CASSPRDISGELFF
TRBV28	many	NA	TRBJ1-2	TGTGCCAGCGGGGGGGCTGACTATGGCTACACCTTC	CASGGADYGYTF
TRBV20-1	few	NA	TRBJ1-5	TGCAGTGCTAGGGCCCGTCGGGTCGGCAATCAGCCCCAGCATTTT	CSARARRVGNQPQHF
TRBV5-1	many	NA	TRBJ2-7	TGCGCCAGCAGCTTGGCCACCAACTACGAGCAGTACTTC	CASSLATNYEQYF
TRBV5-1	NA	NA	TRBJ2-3	TGCGCCAACAGAACGTACGGTCGTAAGACAGGAGGATTAGATACGCAGTATTTT	CANRTYGRKTGGLDTQYF
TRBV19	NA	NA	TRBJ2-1	TGTGCCAGTAGTTCAAGGGGGACCAATGAGCAGTTCTTC	CASSSRGTNEQFF
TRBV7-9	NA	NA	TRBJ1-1	TGTGCCAGCAGCAAGGACGTCCGTGGGGAAGCTTTCTTT	CASSKDVRGEAFF
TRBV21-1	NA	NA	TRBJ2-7	TGTGCCAGCCCAAAAGGAGGACAGGTTGAGCAGTACTTC	CASPKGGQVEQYF
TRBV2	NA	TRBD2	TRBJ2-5	TGTGCCAGCAGTGTTCTAGCGGAGGTTGGAGAGACCCAGTACTTC	CASSVLAEVGETQYF
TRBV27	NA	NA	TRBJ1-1	TGTGCCAGCAGTCTCCTCCAGAGGAGTGAAGCTTTCTTT	CASSLLQRSEAFF
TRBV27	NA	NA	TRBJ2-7	TGTGCCAGCAGTAAACAAGGGCTAGCCTACGAGCAGTACTTC	CASSKQGLAYEQYF
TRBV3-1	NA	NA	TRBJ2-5	TGTGCCAGCAGCCAAATTATTGGAGAGACCCAGTACTTC	CASSQIIGETQYF
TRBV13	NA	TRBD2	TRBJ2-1	TGTGCCAGCAGCGCCCCTAGCGGGAGTTACAATGAGCAGTTCTTC	CASSAPSGSYNEQFF
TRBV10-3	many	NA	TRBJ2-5	TGTGCCATCAGACCTGGCCCCCAGGAGACCCAGTACTTC	CAIRPGPQETQYF
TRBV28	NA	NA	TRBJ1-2	TGTGCCAGCAGTACCTTGGGGCAGGGTTATGGCTACACCTTC	CASSTLGQGYGYTF
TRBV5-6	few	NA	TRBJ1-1	TGTGCCAGCAGCTTGGACGGGGTGGCAGCTTTCTTT	CASSLDGVAAFF
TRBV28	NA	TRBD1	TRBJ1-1	TGTGCCAGCACCATGACAGGGATGTGGTACACTGAAGCTTTCTTT	CASTMTGMWYTEAFF
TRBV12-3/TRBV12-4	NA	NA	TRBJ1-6	TGTGCCAGCAGTTTTACAGGCCGGAATTCACCCCTCCACTTT	CASSFTGRNSPLHF
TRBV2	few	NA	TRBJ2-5	TGTGCCAGCAGCCTCGTGGATGAGCAGTACTTC	CASSLVDEQYF
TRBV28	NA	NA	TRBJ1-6	TGTGCCAGACCGACAGCCAGGGAGGGATCCTATAATTCACCCCTCCACTTT	CARPTAREGSYNSPLHF
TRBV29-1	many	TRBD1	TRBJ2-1	TGCAGCATCAGGGGGACGACCTACAATGAGCAGTTCTTC	CSIRGTTYNEQFF
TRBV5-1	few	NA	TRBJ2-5	TGCGCCAGCAGCTTGGGCCGAATATTAGTTCGGGAGACCCAGTACTTC	CASSLGRILVRETQYF
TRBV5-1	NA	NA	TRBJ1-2	TGCGCCAGCAGTATAGGACTCACTAACTATGGCTACACCTTC	CASSIGLTNYGYTF
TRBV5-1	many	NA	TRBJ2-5	TGCGCCAGCACCATTCATAACAGGGAGGAGACCCAGTACTTC	CASTIHNREETQYF
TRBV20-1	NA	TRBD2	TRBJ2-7	TGCAGTGCTAGAGGGGTGCGGGAGATCCTCTACGAGCAGTACTTC	CSARGVREILYEQYF
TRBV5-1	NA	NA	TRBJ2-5	TGCGCCAGCAGCTTGTGGCCAGGGGAGACCCAGTACTTC	CASSLWPGETQYF
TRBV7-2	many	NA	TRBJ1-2	TGTGCCAGCACCAGACGGGGGGGCCCCTATGGCTACACCTTC	CASTRRGGPYGYTF
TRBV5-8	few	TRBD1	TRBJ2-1	TGTGCCAGCAGCCTGGGACAGTCTGAGGTTTACAATGAGCAGTTCTTC	CASSLGQSEVYNEQFF
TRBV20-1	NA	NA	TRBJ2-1	TGCAGTGCTAGAGTACGACTAGAGCAGTTCTTC	CSARVRLEQFF
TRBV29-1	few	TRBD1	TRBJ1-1	TGCAGCGCAACCGGGACAGGGGGCGTTGACACTGAAGCTTTCTTT	CSATGTGGVDTEAFF
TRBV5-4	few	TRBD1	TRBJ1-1	TGTGCCAGCAGCACACAGGGGACAGGGGACACTGAAGCTTTCTTT	CASSTQGTGDTEAFF
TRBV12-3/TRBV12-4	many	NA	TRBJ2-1	TGTGCCAGCAGTTTAATAGATGAGCAGTTCTTC	CASSLIDEQFF
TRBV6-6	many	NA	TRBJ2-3	TGTGCCAGCAGACCTCTCACAGATACGCAGTATTTT	CASRPLTDTQYF
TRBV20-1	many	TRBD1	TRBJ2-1	TGCAGTGCTAGCGGGACAGTTCCTAATGAGCAGTTCTTC	CSASGTVPNEQFF
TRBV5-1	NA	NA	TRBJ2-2	TGCGCCAGCCGCCACGGGCTGGGCACCGGGGAGCTGTTTTTT	CASRHGLGTGELFF
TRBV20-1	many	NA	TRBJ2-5	TGCAGTGCTAGAGATGGGGGCCCCCAAGAGACCCAGTACTTC	CSARDGGPQETQYF
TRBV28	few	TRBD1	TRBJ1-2	TGTGCCAGCAGTTCTGCCGGGACAGGGGATCGCGGCTACACCTTC	CASSSAGTGDRGYTF
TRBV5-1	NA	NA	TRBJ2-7	TGCGCCAGCAGCTTGGAGGAGGGGTCTTTCTACGAGCAGTACTTC	CASSLEEGSFYEQYF
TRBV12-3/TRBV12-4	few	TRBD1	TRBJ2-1	TGTGCCAGCAGTTTAGCCGGGACAGGGATATACAATGAGCAGTTCTTC	CASSLAGTGIYNEQFF